One and the same sample provided the 18 T cell receptor beta chains below, sequenced in a study of cytotoxic CD8 clonotypes in ibrutinib-treated CLL. Produced via immunoSEQ multiplex PCR; TCRdb's table is partial and in-frame only. The data contain some 140,000 clones, 84% of them singletons. The sample here was PBMCs, taken after 24 months of ibrutinib treatment. The receptors come from a human donor with chronic lymphocytic leukemia.

The CDR3 loop reads CASSIVAANYGYTF. CDR3 nucleotides: TGTGCCAGTAGTATAGTGGCAGCCAACTATGGCTACACCTTC. V gene TRBV19 combines with J gene TRBJ1-2; D ambiguous. Trimming removed 1 base from V and 2 bases from J, with 8 bases in between. The CDR3 contains 14 residues. CDR1 is LNHDA, CDR2 SQIVND, per germline (reference sequence).

The chain couples TRBV19 to TRBJ2-7, with TRBD1 matching 9 bases. CDR1 LNHDA and CDR2 SQIVND come from the germline V gene (reference sequence). V was clipped by 5 bases and J by 3 bases; unmatched bases: 8. The CDR3 loop spans 15 amino acids. The CDR3 DNA is TGTGCCAGTAGTCTGGACAGGGGTATCATCTACGAGCAGTACTTC. It is translated as CASSLDRGIIYEQYF.

This rearrangement joins TRBV5-1 to TRBJ2-7; the D is unclear. Trimming stripped 0 bases from V and 6 bases from J, with 7 bases between. This CDR3 has 12 residues. The V gene's germline CDR1 is SGHRS and CDR2 YFSETQ. The CDR3 nucleotides are TGCGCCAGCAGCTTGGTTCCGGGCGAGCAGTACTTC. Translating gives CASSLVPGEQYF. Variable domain in full (rest from reference TRBV5-1 and TRBJ2-7): KAGVTQTPRYLIKTRGQQVTLSCSPISGHRSVSWYQQTPGQGLQFLFEYFSETQRNKGNFPGRFSGRQFSNSRSEMNVSTLELGDSALYLCASSLVPGEQYFGPGTRLTVT.

The chain is built from TRBV5-4 and TRBJ1-1; TRBD1 agrees at 8 bases. CDR1 SGHNT and CDR2 YYREEE come from the germline V gene (reference sequence). The CDR3 contains 17 residues. V dropped 4 bases and J dropped 10; count of bases not matched to a gene: 21. CDR3 loop: CASSHKEDTRGQGRAFF. CDR3 nucleotide sequence: TGTGCCAGCAGCCACAAGGAAGATACCAGGGGGCAGGGGAGAGCTTTCTTT.

This clone was observed a handful of times. The chain recombines TRBV27 with TRBJ1-5, with 8 bases aligning to TRBD1. Trimming cost V 6 bases and J 7 bases; bases outside gene matches: 5. In germline, CDR1 is MNHEY, CDR2 SMNVEV (reference sequence). The CDR3 has 13 amino acids. CDR3 nucleotide sequence: TGTGCCAGCAGGCAGGGGGCTCGGCAGCCCCAGCATTTT. Its protein product is CASRQGARQPQHF.

V is TRBV7-2 and J is TRBJ2-3, with unresolved D. The CDR3 has 15 amino acids. The V gene lost 3 bases and the J gene lost 0 bases, with 10 bases spanning the gap. CDR1 is SGHTA, CDR2 FQGNSA, per germline. The CDR3 nucleotides are TGTGCCAGCAGCTTGACGGCACCTAGCACAGATACGCAGTATTTT. The encoded protein is CASSLTAPSTDTQYF. The complete variable domain, with remaining parts taken from reference TRBV7-2 and TRBJ2-3, reads GAGVSQSPSNKVTEKGKDVELRCDPISGHTALYWYRQSLGQGLEFLIYFQGNSAPDKSGLPSDRFSAERTGGSVSTLTIQRTQQEDSAVYLCASSLTAPSTDTQYFGPGTRLTVL.

This chain connects TRBV19 to TRBJ1-2; 8 nucleotides agree with TRBD1. The J segment lost 3 bases and the V segment lost 4 bases, leaving 4 bases of the junction unmatched. The CDR3 length is 14 residues. Germline V gene data show CDR1 as LNHDA and CDR2 as SQIVND (reference sequence). The DNA for the CDR3 is TGTGCCAGTAGTACAGGGGACAGGTACTATGGCTACACCTTC. This sequence encodes CASSTGDRYYGYTF.

The chain carries TRBV29-1 and TRBJ2-1, with D maybe TRBD2 (5 bases). The CDR3 is 11 amino acids. The V and J ends lost 5 bases and 6 bases respectively, with 8 bases between them. Per germline, CDR1 SQVTM and CDR2 ANQGSEA. CDR3 sequence (DNA): TGCAGCGTTTTACGGGGCAATGAGCAGTTCTTC. Its translation is CSVLRGNEQFF.

The chain has TRBV30 and TRBJ2-1; TRBD1 is a possible D gene (6 bases). This CDR3 contains 14 residues. V was clipped by 2 bases and J by 5 bases, with 13 bases between them. Germline V CDR1 and CDR2: GTSNPN, SVGIG (reference sequence). The CDR3, as DNA: TGTGCCTGGAGTTCAGGGGTCGGGGACAATGAGCAGTTCTTC. The encoded protein is CAWSSGVGDNEQFF.

The genes are TRBV5-1 and TRBJ1-4; the D gene is possibly TRBD1 (6 bases). CDR1 and CDR2 (germline): SGHRS, YFSETQ. With 0 bases removed from V and 4 bases from J, the gap between germline ends came to 7 bases. CDR3 length: 14 amino acids. CDR3 in DNA: TGCGCCAGCAGCTTGGGACAGGATAATGAAAAACTGTTTTTT. The encoded protein is CASSLGQDNEKLFF.

The chain employs TRBV5-4 and TRBJ1-2; D not resolved. Germline assignment: CDR1 SGHNT and CDR2 YYREEE (reference sequence). The V end lost 4 bases, the J end lost 4 bases, and 14 bases lay between the germline ends. There are 14 residues in the CDR3. CDR3 nucleotide sequence: TGTGCCAGCAGCCATCTCGCACGGGGCTATGGCTACACCTTC. This codes for CASSHLARGYGYTF.

The genes are TRBV11-1 and TRBJ2-7; the D is unclear. The CDR3 extends over 15 amino acids. Germline V lookup: CDR1 SGHAT, CDR2 FQDESV (reference sequence). V was shortened by 0 bases and J by 0 bases, with 9 bases between the two germline ends. CDR3 residues: CASSLAPESSYEQYF. CDR3 nucleotides: TGTGCCAGCAGCTTAGCGCCTGAAAGCTCCTACGAGCAGTACTTC.

J is TRBJ2-7 and V is TRBV6-5, with TRBD1 identical over 7 bases. Trimming removed 6 bases from V and 3 bases from J; junction bases left unmatched: 11. Germline loops: CDR1 MNHEY, CDR2 SVGAGI. The CDR3 runs to 15 residues. In nucleotides, the CDR3 is TGTGCCAGCAGCGCGTTGACAGGGAAAAACTACGAGCAGTACTTC. Its translation is CASSALTGKNYEQYF.

In this sample, this clone turned up a few times. The chain's CDR3 is CASSPLLEGVDNSPLHF. The CDR3 DNA is TGTGCCAGCAGCCCCCTCCTAGAGGGGGTGGATAATTCACCCCTCCACTTT. The gene calls are TRBV11-3 and TRBJ1-6, with D possibly TRBD1 on 6 matching bases. The CDR3 has 17 amino acids. Trimming took off 5 bases at V and 5 bases at J, with 19 bases between the two ends. Germline loops: CDR1 SGHNT, CDR2 YENEEA.

This sequence joins TRBV9 and TRBJ2-6, with D unresolved. Germline loops: CDR1 SGDLS, CDR2 YYNGEE. This CDR3 is built from 12 residues. Trimming left V 2 bases short and J 16 bases short, with 13 bases between. In nucleotides, the CDR3 is TGTGCCAGCAGCGTGGGGAAGAGAAGTCTGACTTTC. As protein: CASSVGKRSLTF. Filled out from reference TRBV9 and TRBJ2-6, the complete variable domain reads DSGVTQTPKHLITATGQRVTLRCSPRSGDLSVYWYQQSLDQGLQFLIQYYNGEERAKGNILERFSAQQFPDLHSELNLSSLELGDSALYFCASSVGKRSLTFGAGSRLTVL.

The V and J genes are TRBV27 and TRBJ2-6; D gene uncertain. CDR3 length: 13 residues. Germline V CDR1 and CDR2: MNHEY, SMNVEV (reference sequence). V shed 5 bases and J shed 9 bases, with 11 bases lying between them. In DNA, the CDR3 is TGTGCCAGCAGTCCTGGGGTTAACAACGTCCTGACTTTC. This sequence encodes CASSPGVNNVLTF.

This sequence joins TRBV28 and TRBJ2-7; a possible D gene is TRBD1 (5 bases). Trimming cost V 7 bases and J 6 bases, with 28 bases left between them. The CDR3 spans 17 residues. CDR1 is MDHEN and CDR2 is SYDVKM in the germline V gene. This CDR3 reads CASNLLLGAGYPSEQYF. CDR3 bases: TGTGCCAGCAACCTACTCCTTGGGGCAGGCTACCCCTCCGAGCAGTACTTC.

The chain has TRBV6-1 and TRBJ2-1; 7 nucleotides agree with TRBD2. The CDR3 sequence is 13 residues long. Germline CDR1 and CDR2: MNHNS and SASEGT. V lost 6 bases to trimming and J lost 8 bases; unmatched junction nucleotides: 7. DNA of the CDR3: TGTGCCAGCAGCCGGACTAGTGGGGATGAGCAGTTCTTC. Protein product: CASSRTSGDEQFF.